The 30 T cell receptor beta chains given below trace back to one sample, sequenced in a study of T cells in Graves' hyperthyroidism and ophthalmopathy. It was RNA transcripts that yielded the amplified TCR beta CDR3 regions. The HTBI set primed first-round TCR CDR3 RT-PCR. TCRdb used MiXCR to reprocess the multiplex PCR reads, holding one entry per CDR3 protein. The data show 700,000 or so distinct CDR3 sequences, about 16% seen once. The sample taken for sequencing was blood. These receptors came from a man aged 18 to 29 with Graves' hyperthyroidism.

This clonotype occurred many times. The chain employs TRBV27 and TRBJ2-3; TRBD2 is a possible D gene (6 bases). V was clipped by 5 bases and J by 5 bases, with 8 bases between them. Looked up from germline, CDR1 is MNHEY and CDR2 is SMNVEV (reference sequence). The CDR3 has 12 amino acids. The CDR3 DNA sequence: TGTGCCAGCAGTGTTAGCGGAGATACGCAGTATTTT. The encoded protein is CASSVSGDTQYF.

This clonotype was counted ten times or more. The V call is TRBV18, the J call TRBJ1-1; D is uncertain. CDR1 and CDR2 (germline): KGHSH, LQKENI. The CDR3 runs 13 residues. The ends were cut back, 2 bases at V and 5 bases at J, with 9 bases in the middle. CDR3 coding DNA: TGTGCCAGCTCACCAACTATGGAAACTGAAGCTTTCTTT. Protein sequence: CASSPTMETEAFF. Full variable domain (rest looked up from reference TRBV18 and TRBJ1-1): NAGVMQNPRHLVRRRGQEARLRCSPMKGHSHVYWYRQLPEEGLKFMVYLQKENIIDESGMPKERFSAEFPKEGPSILRIQQVVRGDSAAYFCASSPTMETEAFFGQGTRLTVV.

This clonotype was observed at least ten times. The CDR3 nucleotides read TGTGCCAGCAGTTTGGTGGGTTTTGGTTCACCCCTCCACTTT. It encodes CASSLVGFGSPLHF. This chain joins TRBV28 and TRBJ1-6, with no clear D. The germline V and J ends were trimmed by 3 bases and 9 bases, with 12 bases remaining between them. Germline V gene data show CDR1 as MDHEN and CDR2 as SYDVKM. The CDR3 is made up of 14 amino acids.

In this sample, this clonotype turned up many times. The V gene is TRBV28, the J gene TRBJ1-5; D ambiguous. Germline V gene data show CDR1 as MDHEN and CDR2 as SYDVKM. This CDR3 spans 16 amino acids. Trimming removed 5 bases from V and 2 bases from J, with 16 bases in between. CDR3: CASSPPGPEGNQPQHF. The CDR3 nucleotides are TGTGCCAGCAGTCCCCCCGGCCCGGAGGGCAATCAGCCCCAGCATTTT.

This chain uses TRBV19 with TRBJ1-5; D gene unclear. Trimming removed 6 bases at V and 3 bases at J, with 9 bases between. The CDR3 runs to 13 residues. Germline-derived CDR1 and CDR2 are LNHDA and SQIVND (reference sequence). CDR3 in amino acids: CASRNSNNQPQHF. The CDR3 DNA reads as TGTGCCAGTAGGAACAGCAACAATCAGCCCCAGCATTTT.

This clonotype occurred a few times. The rearrangement uses TRBV7-2 and TRBJ2-1; 10 bases line up with TRBD1. Germline V CDR1 and CDR2: SGHTA, FQGNSA. J was trimmed by 4 bases and V by 4 bases; bases with no gene match: 7. The length of the CDR3 is 16 residues. The CDR3 nucleotides are TGTGCCAGCAGCTCTCCGGGACAGGGGCCGTACAATGAGCAGTTCTTC. This translates into CASSSPGQGPYNEQFF.

The chain links TRBV7-9 to TRBJ2-1; the match to TRBD2 covers 10 bases. V lost 6 bases, J lost 6 bases, and 8 bases stayed unmatched. CDR1 is SEHNR, CDR2 FQNEAQ, per germline (reference sequence). The CDR3 sequence is 15 residues long. Here the CDR3 DNA reads TGTGCCAGCAGGGAAGGACTAGCGGAGCCCAATGAGCAGTTCTTC. Protein: CASREGLAEPNEQFF.

This clonotype was observed a few times. The chain recombines TRBV13 with TRBJ2-1; TRBD1 is a possible D gene (6 bases). There are 11 residues in the CDR3. The ends were cut back, 6 bases at V and 10 bases at J, with 10 bases in the middle. Germline V CDR1 and CDR2: PRHDT, FYEKMQ (reference sequence). The CDR3 DNA sequence: TGTGCCAGCAGGTCCGGGACAGAGCAGTTCTTC. Translated, it gives CASRSGTEQFF.

V is TRBV28 and J is TRBJ2-2; 8 nucleotides line up with TRBD1. The CDR3 is 15 amino acids. CDR1 and CDR2 (germline): MDHEN, SYDVKM. The junction had 3 bases not matched to a gene; V was cut back by 4 bases and J by 2 bases. The CDR3 protein is CASSSQGDNTGELFF. As DNA, the CDR3 is TGTGCCAGCAGTTCACAGGGGGATAACACCGGGGAGCTGTTTTTT. The whole variable domain, remainder taken from reference TRBV28 and TRBJ2-2, is DVKVTQSSRYLVKRTGEKVFLECVQDMDHENMFWYRQDPGLGLRLIYFSYDVKMKEKGDIPEGYSVSREKKERFSLILESASTNQTSMYLCASSSQGDNTGELFFGEGSRLTVL.

This clonotype was picked up many times. The V gene is TRBV12-3 or TRBV12-4, the J gene TRBJ1-1; D unclear. CDR3 length: 12 residues. V was pared by 3 bases and J by 5 bases, with 7 bases between. The CDR3 bases are TGTGCCAGCAGTTTCCGTCAAACTGAAGCTTTCTTT. Translating gives CASSFRQTEAFF.

The chain combines TRBV5-1 with TRBJ1-4; TRBD1 matches at 9 bases. V was clipped by 2 bases and J by 3 bases; unmatched bases: 11. Germline V gene lookup returns CDR1 SGHRS and CDR2 YFSETQ. This CDR3 has 18 amino acids. The CDR3 sequence: CASSFFSGTGSSNEKLFF. DNA of the CDR3: TGCGCCAGCAGCTTTTTCTCCGGGACAGGGAGTTCTAATGAAAAACTGTTTTTT.

The chain employs TRBV18 and TRBJ2-1, with unresolved D. CDR1 and CDR2 from the germline V gene are KGHSH and LQKENI. This CDR3 has 14 residues. Trimming removed 3 bases from V and 10 bases from J, with 16 bases in between. CDR3 residues: CASSPTGWDSEQFF. The CDR3 region has the DNA TGTGCCAGCTCACCCACTGGGTGGGATTCGGAGCAGTTCTTC.

This clonotype was found many times. The chain couples TRBV24-1 to TRBJ2-3; no clear D gene. Germline assignment: CDR1 KGHDR and CDR2 SFDVKD. Trimming shortened V by 5 bases and J by 2 bases, and 4 bases separated the two germline ends. This CDR3 is built from 12 residues. CDR3: CATSASTDTQYF. CDR3 nucleotides: TGTGCCACCAGTGCCTCCACAGATACGCAGTATTTT.

The sample holds a few counts of this clonotype. The rearrangement uses TRBV29-1 and TRBJ1-1; 7 bases fit TRBD1. With V trimmed by 4 bases and J by 0 bases, 5 bases remained unmatched. The CDR3 has 14 residues. Per germline, CDR1 SQVTM and CDR2 ANQGSEA. The CDR3 reads CSVVPTGVNTEAFF. For the CDR3, the DNA is TGCAGCGTTGTACCAACAGGGGTGAACACTGAAGCTTTCTTT.

This chain uses TRBV20-1 with TRBJ2-7; D tentatively reads TRBD1 or TRBD2 (5 bases each). The CDR3 extends over 15 amino acids. Germline assignment: CDR1 DFQATT and CDR2 SNEGSKA (reference sequence). V lost 3 bases and J lost 3, with 18 bases in between. CDR3 residues: CSARRGGFTGYEQYF. CDR3 DNA: TGCAGTGCTAGGAGGGGCGGATTTACAGGCTACGAGCAGTACTTC.

This clonotype was seen a few times. This sequence joins TRBV9 and TRBJ1-1; D is uncertain. This CDR3 spans 14 amino acids. CDR1 SGDLS and CDR2 YYNGEE come from the germline V gene. V was pared by 4 bases and J by 2 bases, with 12 bases between. Here the CDR3 DNA reads TGTGCCAGCAGCCCCTTAGAAGTTAACACTGAAGCTTTCTTT. As protein: CASSPLEVNTEAFF.

This clonotype was recorded at least ten times. The rearrangement links TRBV27 to TRBJ2-3; TRBD2 matches at 9 bases. CDR1 and CDR2 (germline): MNHEY, SMNVEV (reference sequence). After removal of 0 bases from V and 2 bases from J, the junction contained 6 bases not matched to a gene. The CDR3 has 17 residues. The CDR3 spells CASSLSPTSGHTDTQYF. The CDR3 nucleotides are TGTGCCAGCAGTTTATCCCCAACTAGCGGGCACACAGATACGCAGTATTTT.

At least ten counts were recorded for this clonotype. The chain couples TRBV29-1 to TRBJ2-3; weak D call: TRBD2 (6 bases). V was trimmed by 6 bases and J by 4 bases, leaving 32 bases between them. The CDR3 length is 19 residues. CDR1 is SQVTM and CDR2 is ANQGSEA in the germline V gene. CDR3 bases: TGCAGCGTCGACGGACGGAAGATTAGCGGTACGAAGGGAGCAGATACGCAGTATTTT. Its protein product is CSVDGRKISGTKGADTQYF.

Note on this clonotype: This clone may be a read error of a much larger clone one base away. The chain couples TRBV20-1 to TRBJ2-7; 8 nucleotides agree with TRBD2. Germline V CDR1 and CDR2: DFQATT, SNEGSKA (reference sequence). This CDR3 region has 15 residues. CDR3 residues: CSAVTPAGAVYGQYF. The CDR3 DNA reads as TGCAGTGCGGTAACCCCAGCGGGGGCGGTCTACGGGCAGTACTTC.

This clonotype appeared many times. The chain links TRBV30 to TRBJ2-1; 8 bases are shared with TRBD2. The ends lost 2 bases at V and 9 bases at J; junction bases unmatched: 3. Looked up from germline, CDR1 is GTSNPN and CDR2 is SVGIG (reference sequence). The CDR3 is 12 amino acids. CDR3: CAWSTGRVEQFF. The CDR3 DNA is TGTGCCTGGAGTACCGGGAGGGTTGAGCAGTTCTTC.

This clonotype was seen many times. This chain links TRBV28 with TRBJ2-1; TRBD1 is a possible D gene (6 bases). The CDR3 length is 13 residues. V dropped 9 bases and J dropped 6 bases, with 15 bases sitting between them. Looked up from germline, CDR1 is MDHEN and CDR2 is SYDVKM. The CDR3 spells CASTRDTSNEQFF. As DNA, the CDR3 is TGTGCCAGTACCCGGGACACTTCCAATGAGCAGTTCTTC.

This clonotype occurred many times. The genes are TRBV2 and TRBJ1-2; no reliable D call. This CDR3 is 11 amino acids long. Germline assignment: CDR1 SNHLY and CDR2 FYNNEI. V dropped 3 bases and J dropped 8 bases, with 7 bases sitting between them. CDR3: CASSELTGYTF. CDR3 DNA sequence: TGTGCCAGCAGTGAGCTGACAGGCTACACCTTC. Complete variable domain (other parts from reference TRBV2 and TRBJ1-2): EPEVTQTPSHQVTQMGQEVILRCVPISNHLYFYWYRQILGQKVEFLVSFYNNEISEKSEIFDDQFSVERPDGSNFTLKIRSTKLEDSAMYFCASSELTGYTFGSGTRLTVV.

This chain connects TRBV18 to TRBJ1-1; TRBD1 might be the D (6 bases). Deletions cut 8 bases from V and 11 bases from J, with 24 bases between. Germline V gene data show CDR1 as KGHSH and CDR2 as LQKENI. There are 14 residues in the CDR3. DNA for the CDR3: TGTGCCAGCCCACTCACGACAGGCGCCCTTGAGGCTTTCTTT. Protein: CASPLTTGALEAFF.

The V call is TRBV5-1, the J call TRBJ1-3; D is perhaps TRBD1 (6 bases). Germline V gene lookup returns CDR1 SGHRS and CDR2 YFSETQ. This CDR3 has 15 residues. V lost 0 bases, J lost 2 bases, and 9 bases lay in between. The CDR3: CASSLAQGPGNTIYF. The CDR3 bases are TGCGCCAGCAGCTTGGCACAGGGCCCTGGAAACACCATATATTTT.

The chain has TRBV20-1 and TRBJ2-7; 9 positions agree with TRBD2. The CDR3 loop spans 16 amino acids. In germline, CDR1 is DFQATT, CDR2 SNEGSKA (reference sequence). The ends lost 0 bases at V and 4 bases at J; junction bases unmatched: 10. CDR3 sequence (DNA): TGCAGTGCTAGAGATAGCGGGAGAGGTCTAGGGTACGAGCAGTACTTC. Translated, it gives CSARDSGRGLGYEQYF.

Turning to this clonotype: The conserved phenylalanine or tryptophan is not found at the CDR3 terminus, so this likely reflects a read error. The chain carries TRBV28 and TRBJ2-7; TRBD1 aligns across 7 bases. V shed 7 bases, J shed 4 bases, and the junction held 4 bases outside the gene matches. Germline assignment: CDR1 MDHEN and CDR2 SYDVKM. The CDR3 sequence is 12 residues long. The CDR3 region is CASTRGQYEQYL. The CDR3 region has the DNA TGTGCCAGCACGAGGGGGCAGTACGAGCAGTACCTC.

On this clonotype: Possible read error: a much larger clone is one base away. The CDR3 carries no conserved terminal phenylalanine or tryptophan, so it likely arises from a read error. The J gene is TRBJ1-2, the V gene TRBV12-3 or TRBV12-4; 7 nucleotides align to TRBD1. V dropped 4 bases and J dropped 4; count of bases not matched to a gene: 3. The CDR3 length is 13 residues. The CDR3 coding sequence is TGTGCCAGCAGTTACAGGGGCCTCTATGGCTACACCCTC. Translated: CASSYRGLYGYTL.

The rearrangement joins TRBV5-5 to TRBJ2-7; D not resolved. The assigned J gene may be wrong: the sequence end matches TRBJ2-1 better. The germline CDR1 and CDR2 sequences are SGHKS and YYEKEE (reference sequence). This CDR3 is built from 14 residues. CDR3 amino acids: CASSLAIEIYEQFF. The DNA for the CDR3 is TGTGCCAGCAGCTTGGCCATAGAGATCTACGAGCAGTTCTTC.

The rearrangement uses TRBV19 and TRBJ2-3, with TRBD2 matching 7 bases. This CDR3 contains 15 residues. Germline V gene lookup returns CDR1 LNHDA and CDR2 SQIVND (reference sequence). With V trimmed by 4 bases and J by 5 bases, 9 bases remained unmatched. CDR3 bases: TGTGCCAGTAGTAAGCGCAGGGAGGGTATAGATACGCAGTATTTT. Its translation is CASSKRREGIDTQYF.

This clonotype was seen at least ten times. V usage is TRBV28 and J usage is TRBJ2-1; 11 bases are a match to TRBD2. Germline values: CDR1 MDHEN, CDR2 SYDVKM. The CDR3 extends over 16 amino acids. J gave up 8 bases and V 4 bases, and 10 bases lay outside the gene matches. CDR3 nucleotide sequence: TGTGCCAGCAGTTACGGACTAGCGGGTCGGGGGGATGAGCAGTTCTTC. Translated: CASSYGLAGRGDEQFF.